This passage covers 3 T cell receptor beta chains from one sample sequenced in a study of blood T cell repertoires in COVID-19. This table comes from immunoSEQ multiplex PCR, and its TCRdb copy is limited to in-frame clones, with some not included. The table has 150,000 to 200,000 clones, approximately 90% seen once. Sequencing input: peripheral blood. These receptors were obtained from a human donor in a cohort sampled during active COVID-19.

The chain uses TRBV7-2 and TRBJ2-7; D ambiguous. The CDR3 has 15 amino acids. The V end lost 3 bases, the J end lost 0 bases, and 12 bases lay between the germline ends. Looked up from germline, CDR1 is SGHTA and CDR2 is FQGNSA. The CDR3 here is CASSFGLSSSYEQYF. For the CDR3, the DNA is TGTGCCAGCAGCTTTGGTTTATCGAGCTCCTACGAGCAGTACTTC.

This sequence joins TRBV27 and TRBJ2-3; TRBD2 matches at 8 bases. The CDR3 totals 15 residues. Germline lookup yields CDR1 MNHEY and CDR2 SMNVEV (reference sequence). V gave up 7 bases and J gave up 2 bases; unmatched junction bases: 8. As DNA, the CDR3 is TGTGCCAGCACGGCGCTAGCGGGCTACACAGATACGCAGTATTTT. It translates to CASTALAGYTDTQYF.

The V and J genes are TRBV19 and TRBJ2-7; the D gene is possibly TRBD2 (5 bases). Trimming took off 4 bases at V and 0 bases at J, with 13 bases between the two ends. CDR3 length equals 15 residues. Germline V gene data show CDR1 as LNHDA and CDR2 as SQIVND (reference sequence). The CDR3 sequence: CASSNLARSSYEQYF. The DNA of the CDR3 is TGTGCCAGTAGTAATCTAGCCCGGAGCTCCTACGAGCAGTACTTC.